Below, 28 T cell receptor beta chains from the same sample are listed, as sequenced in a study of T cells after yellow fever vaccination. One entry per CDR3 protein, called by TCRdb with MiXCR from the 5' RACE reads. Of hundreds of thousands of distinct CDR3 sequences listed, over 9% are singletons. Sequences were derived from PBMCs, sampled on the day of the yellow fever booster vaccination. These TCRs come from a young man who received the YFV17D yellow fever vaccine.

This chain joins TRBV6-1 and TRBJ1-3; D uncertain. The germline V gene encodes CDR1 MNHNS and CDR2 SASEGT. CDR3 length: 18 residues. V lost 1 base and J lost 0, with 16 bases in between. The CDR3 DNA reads TGTGCCAGCAGTGAAGTTGAGGCAGTTAAATACTCTGGAAACACCATATATTTT. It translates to CASSEVEAVKYSGNTIYF.

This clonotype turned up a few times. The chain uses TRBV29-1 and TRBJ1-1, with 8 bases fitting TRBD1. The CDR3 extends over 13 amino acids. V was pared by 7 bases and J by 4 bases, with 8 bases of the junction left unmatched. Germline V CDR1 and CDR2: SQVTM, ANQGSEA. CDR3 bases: TGCAGCGGGTGGGGACAGGTGGGCACTGAAGCTTTCTTT. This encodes CSGWGQVGTEAFF. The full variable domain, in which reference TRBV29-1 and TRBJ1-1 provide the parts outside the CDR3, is SAVISQKPSRDICQRGTSLTIQCQVDSQVTMMFWYRQQPGQSLTLIATANQGSEATYESGFVIDKFPISRPNLTFSTLTVSNMSPEDSSIYLCSGWGQVGTEAFFGQGTRLTVV.

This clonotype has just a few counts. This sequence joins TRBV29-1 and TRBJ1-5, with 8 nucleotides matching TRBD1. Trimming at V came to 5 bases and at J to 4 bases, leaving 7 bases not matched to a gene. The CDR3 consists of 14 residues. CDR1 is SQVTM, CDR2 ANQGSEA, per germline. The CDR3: CSVTIGTGNQPQHF. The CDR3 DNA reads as TGCAGCGTTACGATCGGGACAGGTAATCAGCCCCAGCATTTT.

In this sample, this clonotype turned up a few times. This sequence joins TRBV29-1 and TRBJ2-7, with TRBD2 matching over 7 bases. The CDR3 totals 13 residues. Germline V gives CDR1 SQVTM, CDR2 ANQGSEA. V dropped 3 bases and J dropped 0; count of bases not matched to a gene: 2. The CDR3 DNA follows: TGCAGCGTTGACAAGCGGGGCTCCTACGAGCAGTACTTC. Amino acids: CSVDKRGSYEQYF.

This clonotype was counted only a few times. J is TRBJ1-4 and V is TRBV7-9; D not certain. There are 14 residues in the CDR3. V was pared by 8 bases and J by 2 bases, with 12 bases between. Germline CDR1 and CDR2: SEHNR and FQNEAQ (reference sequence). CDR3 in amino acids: CASGQSVTNEKLFF. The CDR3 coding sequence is TGTGCCAGCGGGCAGTCGGTGACTAATGAAAAACTGTTTTTT.

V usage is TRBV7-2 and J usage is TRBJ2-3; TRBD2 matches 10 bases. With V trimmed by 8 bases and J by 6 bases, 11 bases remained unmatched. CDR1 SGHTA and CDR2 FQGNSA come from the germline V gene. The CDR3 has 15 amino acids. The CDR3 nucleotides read TGTGCCAGCTACACCGGGACTAGCGTCTCCGATACGCAGTATTTT. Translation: CASYTGTSVSDTQYF.

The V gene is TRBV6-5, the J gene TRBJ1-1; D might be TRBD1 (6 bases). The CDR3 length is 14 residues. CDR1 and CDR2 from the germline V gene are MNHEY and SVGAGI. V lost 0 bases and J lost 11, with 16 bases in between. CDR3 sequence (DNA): TGTGCCAGCAGTTACTCGAGAACAGGGTCTGCTGCTTTCTTT. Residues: CASSYSRTGSAAFF.

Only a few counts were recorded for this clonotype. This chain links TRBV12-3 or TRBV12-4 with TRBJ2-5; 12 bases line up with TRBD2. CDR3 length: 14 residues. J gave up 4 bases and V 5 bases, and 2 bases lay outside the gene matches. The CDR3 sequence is CASSRLAGAETQYF. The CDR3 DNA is TGTGCCAGCAGTAGACTAGCGGGAGCAGAGACCCAGTACTTC.

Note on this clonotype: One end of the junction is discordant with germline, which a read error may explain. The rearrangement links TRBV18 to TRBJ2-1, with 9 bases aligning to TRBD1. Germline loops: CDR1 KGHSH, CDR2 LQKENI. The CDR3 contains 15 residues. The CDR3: CASSPGSKGQGVSVF. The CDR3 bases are TGTGCCAGCTCACCAGGATCTAAGGGACAGGGAGTGTCGGTCTTC.

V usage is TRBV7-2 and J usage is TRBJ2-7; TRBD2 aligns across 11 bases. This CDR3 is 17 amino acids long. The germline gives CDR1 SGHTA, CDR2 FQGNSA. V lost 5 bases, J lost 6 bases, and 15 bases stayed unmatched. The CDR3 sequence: CASSPLAGGPGFFEQYF. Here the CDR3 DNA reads TGTGCCAGCAGCCCCTTAGCGGGAGGGCCGGGGTTTTTCGAGCAGTACTTC.

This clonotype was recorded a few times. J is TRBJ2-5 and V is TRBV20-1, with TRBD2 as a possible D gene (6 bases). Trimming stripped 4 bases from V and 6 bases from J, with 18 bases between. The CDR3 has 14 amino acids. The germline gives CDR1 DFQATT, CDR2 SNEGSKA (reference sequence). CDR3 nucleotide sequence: TGCAGTGCTATCGGGACTCCGGCGAGTAAGACCCAGTACTTC. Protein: CSAIGTPASKTQYF.

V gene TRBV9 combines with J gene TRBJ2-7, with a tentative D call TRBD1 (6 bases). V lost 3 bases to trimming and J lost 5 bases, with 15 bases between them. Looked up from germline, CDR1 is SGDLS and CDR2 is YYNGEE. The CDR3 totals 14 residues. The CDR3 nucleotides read TGTGCCAGCAGCGCAGGTACAGGGCCGGACGAGCAGTACTTC. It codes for CASSAGTGPDEQYF.

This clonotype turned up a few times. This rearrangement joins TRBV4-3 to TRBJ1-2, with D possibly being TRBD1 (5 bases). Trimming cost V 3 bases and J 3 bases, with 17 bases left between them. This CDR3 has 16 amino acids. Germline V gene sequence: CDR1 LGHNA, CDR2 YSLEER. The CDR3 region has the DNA TGCGCCAGCAGCCAGCTGTGGAGGGGTTTGGACTATGGCTACACCTTC. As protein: CASSQLWRGLDYGYTF.

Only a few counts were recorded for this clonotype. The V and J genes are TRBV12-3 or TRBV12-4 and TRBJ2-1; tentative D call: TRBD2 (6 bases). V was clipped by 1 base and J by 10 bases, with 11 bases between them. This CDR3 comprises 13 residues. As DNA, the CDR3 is TGTGCCAGCAGTTTAGGACTAGAACGCGAGCAGTTCTTC. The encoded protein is CASSLGLEREQFF.

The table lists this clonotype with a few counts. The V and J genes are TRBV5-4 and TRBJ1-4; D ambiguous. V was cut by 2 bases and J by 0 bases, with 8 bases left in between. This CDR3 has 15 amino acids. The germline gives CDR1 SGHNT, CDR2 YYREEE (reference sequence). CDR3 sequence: CASSFGTTTNEKLFF. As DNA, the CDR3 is TGTGCCAGCAGCTTTGGAACTACAACTAATGAAAAACTGTTTTTT. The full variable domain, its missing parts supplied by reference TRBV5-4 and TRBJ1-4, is ETGVTQSPTHLIKTRGQQVTLRCSSQSGHNTVSWYQQALGQGPQFIFQYYREEENGRGNFPPRFSGLQFPNYSSELNVNALELDDSALYLCASSFGTTTNEKLFFGSGTQLSVL.

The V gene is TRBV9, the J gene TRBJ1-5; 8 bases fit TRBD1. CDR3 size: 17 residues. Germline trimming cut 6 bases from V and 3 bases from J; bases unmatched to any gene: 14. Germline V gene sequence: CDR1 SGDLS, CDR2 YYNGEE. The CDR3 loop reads CASMRQGPGGFNQPQHF. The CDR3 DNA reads TGTGCCAGCATGAGACAGGGGCCCGGAGGCTTCAATCAGCCCCAGCATTTT. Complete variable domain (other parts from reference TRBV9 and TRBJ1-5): DSGVTQTPKHLITATGQRVTLRCSPRSGDLSVYWYQQSLDQGLQFLIQYYNGEERAKGNILERFSAQQFPDLHSELNLSSLELGDSALYFCASMRQGPGGFNQPQHFGDGTRLSIL.

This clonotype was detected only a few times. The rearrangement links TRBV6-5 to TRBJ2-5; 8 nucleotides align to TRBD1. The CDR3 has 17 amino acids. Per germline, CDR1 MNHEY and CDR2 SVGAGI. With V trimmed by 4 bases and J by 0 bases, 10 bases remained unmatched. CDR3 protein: CASSSFTGGDYQETQYF. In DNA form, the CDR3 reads TGTGCCAGCAGTTCCTTCACAGGGGGAGACTACCAAGAGACCCAGTACTTC.

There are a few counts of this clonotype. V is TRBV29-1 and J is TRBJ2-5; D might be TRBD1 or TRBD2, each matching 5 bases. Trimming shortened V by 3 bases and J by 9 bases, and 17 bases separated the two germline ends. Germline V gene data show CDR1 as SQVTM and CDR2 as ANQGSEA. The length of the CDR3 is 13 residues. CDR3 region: CSVEGRSVRAQYF. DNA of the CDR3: TGCAGCGTTGAGGGACGGTCGGTGAGGGCCCAGTACTTC.

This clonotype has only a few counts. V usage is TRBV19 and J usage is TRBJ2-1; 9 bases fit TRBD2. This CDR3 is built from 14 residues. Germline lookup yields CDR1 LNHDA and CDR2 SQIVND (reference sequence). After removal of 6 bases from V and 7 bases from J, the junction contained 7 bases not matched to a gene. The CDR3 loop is CASRKSGRPNEQFF. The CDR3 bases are TGTGCCAGTAGAAAGAGCGGGAGGCCAAATGAGCAGTTCTTC.

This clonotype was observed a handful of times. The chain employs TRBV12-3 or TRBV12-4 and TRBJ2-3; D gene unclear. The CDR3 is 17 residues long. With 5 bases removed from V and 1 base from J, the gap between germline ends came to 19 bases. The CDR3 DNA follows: TGTGCCAGCAGTATCCACACTCGGATACGTGGCACAGATACGCAGTATTTT. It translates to CASSIHTRIRGTDTQYF.

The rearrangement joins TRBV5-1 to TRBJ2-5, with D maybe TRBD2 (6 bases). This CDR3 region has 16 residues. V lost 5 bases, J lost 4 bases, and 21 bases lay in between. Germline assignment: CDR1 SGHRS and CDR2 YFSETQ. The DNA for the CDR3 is TGCGCCAGCAGTTCGCCCACTAGCTCGGAGGGAGAGACCCAGTACTTC. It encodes CASSSPTSSEGETQYF.

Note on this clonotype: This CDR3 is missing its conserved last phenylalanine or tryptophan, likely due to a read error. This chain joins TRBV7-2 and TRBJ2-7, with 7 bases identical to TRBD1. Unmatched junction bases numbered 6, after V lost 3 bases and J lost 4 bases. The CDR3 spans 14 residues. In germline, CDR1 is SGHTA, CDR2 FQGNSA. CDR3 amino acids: CASSFRDSRYEQYI. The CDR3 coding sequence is TGTGCCAGCAGCTTTAGGGACAGCCGATACGAGCAGTACATC.

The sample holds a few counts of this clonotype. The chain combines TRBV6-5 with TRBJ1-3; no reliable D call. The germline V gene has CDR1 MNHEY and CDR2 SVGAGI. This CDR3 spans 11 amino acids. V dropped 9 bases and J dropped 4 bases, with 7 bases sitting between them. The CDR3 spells CASTIGNTIYF. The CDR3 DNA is TGTGCCAGTACCATCGGAAACACCATATATTTT.

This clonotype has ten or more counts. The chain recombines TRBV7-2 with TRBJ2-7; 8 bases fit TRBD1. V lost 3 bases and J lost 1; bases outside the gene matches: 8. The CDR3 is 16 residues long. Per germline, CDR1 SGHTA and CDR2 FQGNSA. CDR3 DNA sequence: TGTGCCAGCAGCTTCCCGCCCGGACAGGGTTCCTACGAGCAGTACTTC. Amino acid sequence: CASSFPPGQGSYEQYF.

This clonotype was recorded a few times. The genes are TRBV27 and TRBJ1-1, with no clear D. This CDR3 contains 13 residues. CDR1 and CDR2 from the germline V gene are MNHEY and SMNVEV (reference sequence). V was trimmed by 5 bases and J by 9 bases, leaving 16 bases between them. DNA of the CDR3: TGTGCCAGCAGTCCCAAAGGGCCGACAAAAGCTTTCTTT. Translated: CASSPKGPTKAFF.

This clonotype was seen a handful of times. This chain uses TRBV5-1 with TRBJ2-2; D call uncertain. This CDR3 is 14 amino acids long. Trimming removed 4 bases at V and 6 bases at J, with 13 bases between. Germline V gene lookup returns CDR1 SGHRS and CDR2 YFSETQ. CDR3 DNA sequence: TGCGCCAGCAGCCTGCGGACCGACTCCGGGGAGCTGTTTTTT. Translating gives CASSLRTDSGELFF.

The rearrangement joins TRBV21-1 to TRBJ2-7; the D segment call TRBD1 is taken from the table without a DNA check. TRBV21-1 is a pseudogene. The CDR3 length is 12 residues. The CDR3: CASQTGMDEQYF. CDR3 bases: TGTGCCAGCCAGACAGGGATGGACGAGCAGTACTTC.

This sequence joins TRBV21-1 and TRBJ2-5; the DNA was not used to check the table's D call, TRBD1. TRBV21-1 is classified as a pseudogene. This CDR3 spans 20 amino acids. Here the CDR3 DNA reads TGTGCCAGCAGCAAAGAAGGTCGGGACACCATTGGGGGTATCCATGGGGCCCAGTACTTC. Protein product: CASSKEGRDTIGGIHGAQYF.